The 7 T cell receptor beta chains below were found in one sample sequenced in a study of cytomegalovirus exposure and HLA in healthy donors. This PCR relied on a set of 60 Vbeta primers and 13 Jbeta primers. Data came from immunoSEQ multiplex PCR; TCRdb stores just in-frame clones and leaves some out. Of some 150,000 clones listed, roughly 80% are singletons. Sequenced: PBMCs. The receptors shown here come from a male donor in good health and CMV-seronegative.

This CDR3 is CASSREAPGGGYTF. The CDR3 DNA is TGCGCCAGCAGTAGAGAGGCTCCCGGGGGTGGCTACACCTTC. This chain connects TRBV10-1 to TRBJ1-2; D is possibly TRBD1 (5 bases). Trimming pared 5 bases from V and 7 bases from J, leaving 17 bases between. The germline V gene has CDR1 WNHNN and CDR2 SYGVQD (reference sequence). CDR3 length equals 14 residues.

The chain links TRBV11-2 to TRBJ2-5; D possibly corresponds to TRBD1 (6 bases). The V and J ends lost 0 bases and 3 bases respectively, with 11 bases between them. The germline V gene has CDR1 SGHAT and CDR2 FQNNGV. CDR3 length: 15 amino acids. CDR3: CASSLDGQGKETQYF. The CDR3 DNA reads TGTGCCAGCAGCTTAGATGGTCAGGGGAAAGAGACCCAGTACTTC.

The chain joins TRBV29-1 to TRBJ2-3; D possibly corresponds to TRBD1 (6 bases). This CDR3 region has 16 residues. The V end was cut by 4 bases, the J end by 2 bases, with 19 bases between. Germline-derived CDR1 and CDR2 are SQVTM and ANQGSEA. CDR3 nucleotide sequence: TGCAGCGTTGCCTCTCCAGGGGAATTTCCCACAGATACGCAGTATTTT. Encoded protein: CSVASPGEFPTDTQYF.

The CDR3 loop reads CASSQLARAGRGYGYTF. CDR3 sequence (DNA): TGTGCCAGCAGCCAATTGGCACGAGCGGGCAGGGGGTATGGCTACACCTTC. The genes are TRBV14 and TRBJ1-2; 7 positions match TRBD1. This CDR3 has 17 amino acids. Per germline, CDR1 SGHDN and CDR2 FVKESK. J lost 5 bases, V lost 2 bases, and 14 bases had no gene match. Full variable domain (remainder filled in from reference TRBV14 and TRBJ1-2): EAGVTQFPSHSVIEKGQTVTLRCDPISGHDNLYWYRRVMGKEIKFLLHFVKESKQDESGMPNNRFLAERTGGTYSTLKVQPAELEDSGVYFCASSQLARAGRGYGYTFGSGTRLTVV.

This sequence joins TRBV7-3 and TRBJ2-3; a weak D match, TRBD1 (8 bases). Trimming took off 4 bases at V and 4 bases at J, with 12 bases between the two ends. The germline CDR1 and CDR2 sequences are SGHTA and FQGTGA. There are 14 residues in the CDR3. The CDR3, as DNA: TGTGCCAGCAGCTCAACAGGGGGGGCAGATACGCAGTATTTT. Translating it yields CASSSTGGADTQYF.

The rearrangement uses TRBV28 and TRBJ1-3, with D unclear. Looked up from germline, CDR1 is MDHEN and CDR2 is SYDVKM. CDR3 size: 16 residues. V gave up 5 bases and J gave up 3 bases, with 17 bases separating them. CDR3 bases: TGTGCCAGCAGTCCACCCGGTATGAGTGTTGGAAACACCATATATTTT. Protein product: CASSPPGMSVGNTIYF.

The rearrangement links TRBV27 to TRBJ1-1; D is uncertain. The CDR3 is 14 residues long. Trimming shortened V by 7 bases and J by 0 bases, and 12 bases separated the two germline ends. CDR1 is MNHEY and CDR2 is SMNVEV in the germline V gene (reference sequence). The CDR3 DNA reads TGTGCCAGCATGCAGGTACGCATGAACACTGAAGCTTTCTTT. This sequence encodes CASMQVRMNTEAFF.